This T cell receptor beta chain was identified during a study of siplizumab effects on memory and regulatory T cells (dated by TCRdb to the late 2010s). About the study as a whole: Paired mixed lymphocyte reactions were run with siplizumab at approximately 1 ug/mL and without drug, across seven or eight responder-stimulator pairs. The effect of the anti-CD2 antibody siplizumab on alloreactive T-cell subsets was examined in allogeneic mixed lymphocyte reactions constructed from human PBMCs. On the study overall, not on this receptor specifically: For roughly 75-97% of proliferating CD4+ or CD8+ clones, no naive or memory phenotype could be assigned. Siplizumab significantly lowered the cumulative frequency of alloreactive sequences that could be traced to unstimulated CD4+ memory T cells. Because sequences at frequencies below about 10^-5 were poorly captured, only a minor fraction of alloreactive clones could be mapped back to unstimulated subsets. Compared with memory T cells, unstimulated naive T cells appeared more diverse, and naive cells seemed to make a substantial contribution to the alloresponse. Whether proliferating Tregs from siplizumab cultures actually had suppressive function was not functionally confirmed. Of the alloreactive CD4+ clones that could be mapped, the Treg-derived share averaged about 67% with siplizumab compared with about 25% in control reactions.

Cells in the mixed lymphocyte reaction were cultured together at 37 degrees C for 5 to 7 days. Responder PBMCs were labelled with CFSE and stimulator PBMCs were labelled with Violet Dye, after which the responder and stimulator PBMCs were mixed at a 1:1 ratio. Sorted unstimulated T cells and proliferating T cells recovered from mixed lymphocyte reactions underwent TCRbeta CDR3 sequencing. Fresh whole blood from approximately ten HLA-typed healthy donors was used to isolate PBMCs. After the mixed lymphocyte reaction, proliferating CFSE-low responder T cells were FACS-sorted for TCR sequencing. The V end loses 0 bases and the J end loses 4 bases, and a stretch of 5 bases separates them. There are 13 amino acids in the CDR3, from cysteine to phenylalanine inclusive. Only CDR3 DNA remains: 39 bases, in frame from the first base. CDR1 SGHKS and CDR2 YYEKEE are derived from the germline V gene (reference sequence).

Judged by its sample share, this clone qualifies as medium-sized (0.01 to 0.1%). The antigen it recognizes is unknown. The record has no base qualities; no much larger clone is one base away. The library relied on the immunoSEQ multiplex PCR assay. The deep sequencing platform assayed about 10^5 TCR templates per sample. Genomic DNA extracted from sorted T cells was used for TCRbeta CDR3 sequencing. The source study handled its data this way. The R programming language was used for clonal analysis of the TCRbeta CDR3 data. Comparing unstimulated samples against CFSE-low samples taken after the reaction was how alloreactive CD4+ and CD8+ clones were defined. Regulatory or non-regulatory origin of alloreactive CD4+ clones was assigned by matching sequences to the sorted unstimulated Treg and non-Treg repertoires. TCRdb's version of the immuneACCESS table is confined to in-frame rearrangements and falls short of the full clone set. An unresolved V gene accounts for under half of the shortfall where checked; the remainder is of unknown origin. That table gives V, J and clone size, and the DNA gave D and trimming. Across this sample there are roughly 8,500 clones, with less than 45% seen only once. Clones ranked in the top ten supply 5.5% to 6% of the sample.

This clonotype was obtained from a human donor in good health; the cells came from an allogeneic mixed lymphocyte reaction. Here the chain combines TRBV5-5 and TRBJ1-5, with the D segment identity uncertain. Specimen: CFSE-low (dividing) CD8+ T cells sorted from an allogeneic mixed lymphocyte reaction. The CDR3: CASSLGPNQPQHF. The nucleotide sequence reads TGTGCCAGCAGCTTGGGACCGAATCAGCCCCAGCATTTT.